What follows are 3 T cell receptor beta chains derived from one specimen sequenced in a study of regulatory T cells. Study results and caveats: Hydrophobic residues at CDR3 positions 6 and 7 were enriched in conventional CD4+ T cells of CD3G-deficient patients.

These receptors' targets are unknown. Amplification used 52 TRBV primers and 13 TRBJ primers. Clones were read by immunoSEQ multiplex PCR, and TCRdb kept only the in-frame ones, dropping some. The data hold 30,000 to 40,000 clones, with approximately 89% observed a single time. Sample: conventional CD4+ T cells sorted from blood. The receptors here all came from a person aged 18 to 29 with CD3G deficiency.

The chain uses TRBV28 and TRBJ1-5; 7 nucleotides align to TRBD1. Per germline, CDR1 MDHEN and CDR2 SYDVKM. The J segment lost 2 bases and the V segment lost 5 bases, leaving 9 bases of the junction unmatched. The CDR3 is 16 amino acids. CDR3 sequence: CASSPPRQGGNQPQHF. CDR3 coding DNA: TGTGCCAGCAGTCCGCCACGACAGGGAGGCAATCAGCCCCAGCATTTT.

This clone occurred once. The CDR3 reads CASRGRRAAEQYF. The CDR3 DNA sequence: TGTGCCAGCAGAGGAAGACGGGCTGCGGAGCAGTACTTC. The V gene is TRBV6-1, the J gene TRBJ2-7; D gene uncertain. CDR3 length: 13 residues. Trimming took off 6 bases at V and 7 bases at J, with 16 bases between the two ends. The V gene's germline CDR1 is MNHNS and CDR2 SASEGT.

The chain has TRBV28 and TRBJ1-5; 7 nucleotides line up with TRBD1. J gave up 6 bases and V 5 bases, and 7 bases lay outside the gene matches. Germline V lookup: CDR1 MDHEN, CDR2 SYDVKM. The CDR3 is made up of 14 amino acids. The CDR3 DNA sequence: TGTGCCAGCAGTCAAAAGGGGGCCGGTCAGCCCCAGCATTTT. Amino acids: CASSQKGAGQPQHF.